This is a list of T cell receptor beta chains from one sample in a study of blood T cell repertoires in COVID-19. The table came from immunoSEQ multiplex PCR; TCRdb's copy has only in-frame clones and leaves some out. The sample records 150,000 to 200,000 clones, roughly 85% being singletons. Sequences were obtained from peripheral blood. These receptors were collected from a man in his sixties with acute or convalescent COVID-19. Each CDR3 is given with its conserved first and last residue. The D gene is left open where the match is weak. Size tells how often a clone was seen (once, few, many) or the class of an expanded clone, and some rows leave it out.

d_call clone_size j_call v_call cdr3_nt cdr3_aa
TRBD1 NA TRBJ2-1 TRBV7-9 TGTGCCAGCAGCTCTCAAGGGACAGGGAACAATGAGCAGTTCTTC CASSSQGTGNNEQFF
NA NA TRBJ2-3 TRBV7-2 TGTGCCAGCAGCTCTAGGGGTAGCGGATTCACAGATACGCAGTATTTT CASSSRGSGFTDTQYF
NA NA TRBJ1-2 TRBV28 TGTGCCAGCAGTTTCTTAAACTATGGCTACACCTTC CASSFLNYGYTF
NA NA TRBJ2-1 TRBV18 TGTGCCAGCTCACCGGGCTCCTCCTACAATGAGCAGTTCTTC CASSPGSSYNEQFF
TRBD2 NA TRBJ2-7 TRBV5-1 TGTGCCAGCAGCTTGGGGACTAGCTCCTACGAGCAGTACTTC CASSLGTSSYEQYF
TRBD1 NA TRBJ2-3 TRBV6-5 TGTGCCAGCACCTCAGGGGGCGCCGGCACAGATACGCAGTATTTT CASTSGGAGTDTQYF
NA NA TRBJ2-1 TRBV4-1 TGCGCCAGCAGCCAAGATGGGGGGGCGGCTAGGTATGAGCAGTTCTTC CASSQDGGAARYEQFF
TRBD1 NA TRBJ1-4 TRBV30 TGTGCCTGGAGTCCCAGGGGGCAGGAAAAACTGTTTTTT CAWSPRGQEKLFF
NA NA TRBJ1-1 TRBV18 TGTGCCAGCTCACTAACAGTGAACACTGAAGCTTTCTTT CASSLTVNTEAFF
NA NA TRBJ1-5 TRBV6-5 TGTGCCAGCAGTTACTCGGGAGAGGGCAATCAGCCCCAGCATTTT CASSYSGEGNQPQHF
TRBD1 once TRBJ2-7 TRBV6-5 TGTGCCAGCAGTTACTCGAAACAGGGGAGCTCCTACGAGCAGTACTTC CASSYSKQGSSYEQYF
TRBD1 NA TRBJ1-4 TRBV14 TGTGCCAGCAGCCGTCCCGGGACAGTTAATGAAAAACTGTTTTTT CASSRPGTVNEKLFF
NA few TRBJ2-7 TRBV7-2 TGTGCCAGCAGCTTATACGGGAGTAGCGAGCAGTACTTC CASSLYGSSEQYF
NA NA TRBJ1-3 TRBV11-2 TGTGCCAGCAGCGCACGGACGGGAGGCTCTGGAAACACCATATATTTT CASSARTGGSGNTIYF
TRBD2 NA TRBJ2-3 TRBV27 TGTGCCAGCAGAACACTAGCGGGAGGGATTGATACGCAGTATTTT CASRTLAGGIDTQYF
NA NA TRBJ1-4 TRBV29-1 TGCAGCGTTATAACTTCGGCGGCCGGTGAAAAACTGTTTTTT CSVITSAAGEKLFF
NA NA TRBJ2-6 TRBV19 TGTGCCAGTAGTAGGGGGGACGGATATTCTGGGGCCAACGTCCTGACTTTC CASSRGDGYSGANVLTF
TRBD1 NA TRBJ2-5 TRBV7-2 TGTGCCAGCAGCCCGCGGACAGGGGGCTTTCAAGAGACCCAGTACTTC CASSPRTGGFQETQYF
NA once TRBJ1-1 TRBV28 TGTGCCAGCAGTTTAGCGGGCCTAATCAACACTGAAGCTTTCTTT CASSLAGLINTEAFF
TRBD1 NA TRBJ1-6 TRBV28 TGTGCCAGCAGTAATCTGGGACAGGGAGTCTCACCCCTCCACTTT CASSNLGQGVSPLHF
NA NA TRBJ1-4 TRBV5-1 TGCGCCAGCAGCCCCTCGGGAGCAACTAATGAAAAACTGTTTTTT CASSPSGATNEKLFF
TRBD1 NA TRBJ2-7 TRBV7-2 TGTGCCAGCAGATCCCCCGGGACAGGGTTCGAGCAGTACTTC CASRSPGTGFEQYF
NA NA TRBJ1-4 TRBV19 TGTGCCAGTAGCTTCTGGGAGCGGAATGAAAAACTGTTTTTT CASSFWERNEKLFF
NA NA TRBJ2-1 TRBV25-1 TGTGCCAGCATTCCAGGGATACCACCCCACAATGAGCAGTTCTTC CASIPGIPPHNEQFF
NA NA TRBJ1-3 TRBV3-1/TRBV3-2 TGTGCCAGCAGCCAAGACAGAAACACCATATATTTT CASSQDRNTIYF
TRBD1 NA TRBJ2-5 TRBV7-9 TGTGCCAGCAGCCCCCGACAGGGACAGCAAGAGACCCAGTACTTC CASSPRQGQQETQYF
NA NA TRBJ1-4 TRBV9 TGTGCCAGCAGCGTAGCTGGCAGGGTAAATGAAAAACTGTTTTTT CASSVAGRVNEKLFF
NA NA TRBJ1-1 TRBV7-9 TGTGCCAGCAGCTTACCCTACAGGGCTGAAGCTTTCTTT CASSLPYRAEAFF
TRBD1 NA TRBJ2-7 TRBV28 TGTGCCAGCAGTTCCAACCCGGGACAGACGTTCGAGCAGTACTTC CASSSNPGQTFEQYF
NA NA TRBJ2-3 TRBV3-1/TRBV3-2 TGTGCCAGCAGCCAAGCCCCTTACAGGGAAGACAGCACAGATACGCAGTATTTT CASSQAPYREDSTDTQYF
TRBD1 NA TRBJ2-5 TRBV28 TGTGCCAGCAGTTCATCCGGGACAGCTCAAGAGACCCAGTACTTC CASSSSGTAQETQYF
TRBD2 few TRBJ2-3 TRBV7-2 TGTGCCAGCAGCTTACCCAGCGGGAGTATCGATACGCAGTATTTT CASSLPSGSIDTQYF
NA NA TRBJ2-5 TRBV19 TGTGCCAGTAGTATTGTTCCGGGGGTGATCGAGACCCAGTACTTC CASSIVPGVIETQYF
NA NA TRBJ2-1 TRBV7-9 TGTGCCAGCAGCTTAGCGCGGGTCTTGGCCACTGAGCAGTTCTTC CASSLARVLATEQFF
NA NA TRBJ2-7 TRBV19 TGTGCCAGTAGTATAGGGACCAGCGGCCCCTACGAGCAGTACTTC CASSIGTSGPYEQYF
NA NA TRBJ2-7 TRBV4-1 TGCGCCAGCAGCCCCCTCGGGGTAGCGTACTACGAGCAGTACTTC CASSPLGVAYYEQYF
TRBD2 NA TRBJ2-5 TRBV13 TGTGCCAGCAGCTCGTACCACCTGGGACTAGCGGGAGCCGAGACCCAGTACTTC CASSSYHLGLAGAETQYF
NA NA TRBJ1-1 TRBV19 TGTGCCAGTACCTCTCTTACGGGAGGTATACCTGAAGCTTTCTTT CASTSLTGGIPEAFF
NA NA TRBJ1-1 TRBV18 TGTGCCAGCTCACCCGGACAGAGGGAAGCTTTCTTT CASSPGQREAFF
NA NA TRBJ1-1 TRBV27 TGTGCCAGCAGGCGAGGACAGCAGAACACTGAAGCTTTCTTT CASRRGQQNTEAFF
TRBD2 once TRBJ2-2 TRBV27 TGTGCCAGCAGTTCTAGCGGGAGTGGGGGCGGGGAGCTGTTTTTT CASSSSGSGGGELFF
NA few TRBJ2-7 TRBV3-1/TRBV3-2 TGTGCCAGCAGCCAAGATGCCCTCCGGCTCGGCGGCTACGAGCAGTACTTC CASSQDALRLGGYEQYF